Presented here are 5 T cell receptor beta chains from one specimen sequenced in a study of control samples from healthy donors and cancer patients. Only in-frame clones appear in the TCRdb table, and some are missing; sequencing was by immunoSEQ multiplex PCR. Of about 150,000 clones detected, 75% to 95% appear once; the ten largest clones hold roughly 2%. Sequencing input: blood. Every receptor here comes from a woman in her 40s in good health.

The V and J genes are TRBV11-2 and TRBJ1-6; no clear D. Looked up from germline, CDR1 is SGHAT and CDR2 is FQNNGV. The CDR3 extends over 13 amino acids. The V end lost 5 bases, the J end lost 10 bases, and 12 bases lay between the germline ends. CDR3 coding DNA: TGTGCCAGCAGCCCCAATTTACCCTCACCCCTCCACTTT. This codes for CASSPNLPSPLHF.

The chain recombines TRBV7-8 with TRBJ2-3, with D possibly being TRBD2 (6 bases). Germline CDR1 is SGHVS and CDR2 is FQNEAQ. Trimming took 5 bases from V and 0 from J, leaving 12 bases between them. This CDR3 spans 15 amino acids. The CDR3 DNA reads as TGTGCCAGCAGCGTCCCGGGACTCAGCACAGATACGCAGTATTTT. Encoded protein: CASSVPGLSTDTQYF.

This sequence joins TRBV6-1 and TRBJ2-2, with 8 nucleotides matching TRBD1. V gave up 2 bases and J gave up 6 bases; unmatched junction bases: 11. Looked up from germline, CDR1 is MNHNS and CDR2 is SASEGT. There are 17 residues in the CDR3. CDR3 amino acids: CASSESGQGSFSGELFF. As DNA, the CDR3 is TGTGCCAGCAGTGAAAGTGGACAGGGAAGTTTTTCCGGGGAGCTGTTTTTT.

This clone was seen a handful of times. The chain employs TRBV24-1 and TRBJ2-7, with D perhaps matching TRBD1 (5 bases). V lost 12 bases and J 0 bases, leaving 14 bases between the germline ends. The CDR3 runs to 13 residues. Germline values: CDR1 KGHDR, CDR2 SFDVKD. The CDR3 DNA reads TGTGCCTTTAGACAGCCGCCCTCCTACGAGCAGTACTTC. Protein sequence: CAFRQPPSYEQYF.

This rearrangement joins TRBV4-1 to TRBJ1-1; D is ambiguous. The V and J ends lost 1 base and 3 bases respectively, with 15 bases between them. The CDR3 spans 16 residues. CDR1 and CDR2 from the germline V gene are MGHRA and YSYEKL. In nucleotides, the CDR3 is TGCGCCAGCAGCCAAGTCCCGGCAGGTCCGGACACTGAAGCTTTCTTT. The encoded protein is CASSQVPAGPDTEAFF.